This entry lists 27 T cell receptor beta chains sequenced from one sample in a study of T cells in Graves' hyperthyroidism and ophthalmopathy. TCR beta CDR3 region amplification was performed from RNA transcripts. Carried out on the TCR CDR3, a first-round RT-PCR used the HTBI primer set. TCRdb processed the multiplex PCR reads anew with MiXCR; each CDR3 protein has one entry. The sample carries about 400,000 distinct CDR3 sequences, about 16% recorded once. The sequenced sample consisted of blood. The receptors stem from a woman aged 55-69 years with Graves' ophthalmopathy.

This clonotype was counted only a few times. The chain carries TRBV6-1 and TRBJ1-3; the D gene is possibly TRBD1 (6 bases). This CDR3 has 16 amino acids. V dropped 6 bases and J dropped 4 bases, with 19 bases sitting between them. The germline CDR1 and CDR2 sequences are MNHNS and SASEGT. The CDR3 region is CASSSGVQGNGNTIYF. The CDR3 nucleotides read TGTGCCAGCAGCTCAGGGGTGCAGGGGAACGGAAACACCATATATTTT.

The J gene is TRBJ2-1, the V gene TRBV15; TRBD2 aligns across 9 bases. CDR3 length: 14 residues. The trim removed 3 bases at V and 8 bases at J, leaving 5 bases unmatched. The germline CDR1 and CDR2 sequences are LNHNV and YYDKDF (reference sequence). The DNA for the CDR3 is TGTGCCACCAGCAGGCGACGGACTAGCGATGAGCAGTTCTTC. Translating gives CATSRRRTSDEQFF.

This clonotype was observed at least ten times. The rearrangement links TRBV7-2 to TRBJ1-5; maybe TRBD1 (5 bases). Germline CDR1 is SGHTA and CDR2 is FQGNSA. The CDR3 is 14 residues long. The V gene lost 6 bases and the J gene lost 3 bases, with 12 bases spanning the gap. CDR3 nucleotide sequence: TGTGCCAGCAGTCCAGGGAGGAACAATCAGCCCCAGCATTTT. It is translated as CASSPGRNNQPQHF.

The J gene is TRBJ1-6, the V gene TRBV7-3, with D tentatively TRBD1 (5 bases). Trimming pared 5 bases from V and 10 bases from J, leaving 18 bases between. From germline, CDR1 is SGHTA and CDR2 FQGTGA. The CDR3 runs 15 residues. CDR3 coding DNA: TGTGCCAGCAGCCCCGTGGCAGGGCCTAACTCACCCCTCCACTTT. This encodes CASSPVAGPNSPLHF. Full variable domain (remainder filled in from reference TRBV7-3 and TRBJ1-6): GAGVSQTPSNKVTEKGKYVELRCDPISGHTALYWYRQSLGQGPEFLIYFQGTGAADDSGLPNDRFFAVRPEGSVSTLKIQRTERGDSAVYLCASSPVAGPNSPLHFGNGTRLTVT.

A note on this clonotype: A much larger clonotype is one base distant, so this may be a read error. The chain combines TRBV28 with TRBJ1-1; weak D call: TRBD1 (5 bases). This CDR3 is built from 14 residues. The germline gives CDR1 MDHEN, CDR2 SYDVKM. CDR3 sequence: CASSLHSGNTEALF. In DNA form, the CDR3 reads TGTGCCAGCAGTTTACATTCAGGGAACACTGAAGCTCTCTTT.

This clonotype has only a few counts. A much more abundant neighbour one base away suggests this may be a read error. The chain employs TRBV12-3 or TRBV12-4 and TRBJ2-5; D is possibly TRBD2 (6 bases). V dropped 6 bases and J dropped 0 bases, with 8 bases sitting between them. This CDR3 comprises 13 residues. Written as DNA, the CDR3 is TGTGCCAGCAGGTGGGACTACCAAGAGACCCAGTACTTC. It specifies CASRWDYQETQYF.

Regarding this clonotype: This sequence may be a read error, since a much larger clone differs from it by one base. This chain joins TRBV29-1 and TRBJ2-5; 8 bases line up with TRBD1. Germline loops: CDR1 SQVTM, CDR2 ANQGSEA. The CDR3 loop spans 15 amino acids. J was trimmed by 0 bases and V by 6 bases; bases with no gene match: 9. The CDR3 sequence is CSVALRQGYQETQYF. The CDR3 DNA is TGCAGCGTGGCCCTCCGACAGGGGTACCAAGAGACCCAGTACTTC. Full variable domain (missing parts from reference TRBV29-1 and TRBJ2-5): SAVISQKPSRDICQRGTSLTIQCQVDSQVTMMFWYRQQPGQSLTLIATANQGSEATYESGFVIDKFPISRPNLTFSTLTVSNMSPEDSSIYLCSVALRQGYQETQYFGPGTRLLVL.

This clonotype was counted at least ten times. The chain joins TRBV28 to TRBJ2-1; no reliable D call. The germline V and J ends were trimmed by 6 bases and 6 bases, with 15 bases remaining between them. Germline V gene lookup returns CDR1 MDHEN and CDR2 SYDVKM. This CDR3 spans 14 amino acids. CDR3 sequence reads: CASSLNTPGNEQFF. Written as DNA, the CDR3 is TGTGCCAGCAGCCTAAATACCCCGGGCAATGAGCAGTTCTTC. Filled out from reference TRBV28 and TRBJ2-1, the complete variable domain reads DVKVTQSSRYLVKRTGEKVFLECVQDMDHENMFWYRQDPGLGLRLIYFSYDVKMKEKGDIPEGYSVSREKKERFSLILESASTNQTSMYLCASSLNTPGNEQFFGPGTRLTVL.

This clonotype was counted at least ten times. V usage is TRBV24-1 and J usage is TRBJ2-3; D perhaps matches TRBD2 (6 bases). Trimming removed 5 bases from V and 5 bases from J, with 13 bases in between. The CDR3 contains 14 residues. Germline V gene data show CDR1 as KGHDR and CDR2 as SFDVKD. The CDR3 is CATSAPTSRDTQYF. The CDR3 DNA follows: TGTGCCACCAGTGCCCCGACTAGTAGAGATACGCAGTATTTT.

This clonotype was seen repeatedly, ten times or more. The chain links TRBV7-2 to TRBJ2-1; D call uncertain. CDR1 and CDR2 (germline): SGHTA, FQGNSA. V was pared by 1 base and J by 7 bases, with 11 bases between. This CDR3 contains 14 residues. Here the CDR3 reads CASSLVAWANEQFF. CDR3 bases: TGTGCCAGCAGCTTAGTTGCATGGGCGAATGAGCAGTTCTTC.

This clonotype was seen just once. J is TRBJ2-7 and V is TRBV7-9; 9 bases align to TRBD2. V lost 6 bases, J lost 7 bases, and 10 bases stayed unmatched. This CDR3 contains 14 residues. Germline V gene sequence: CDR1 SEHNR, CDR2 FQNEAQ (reference sequence). The CDR3 DNA reads TGTGCCAGCAGTCCTGTAGCGGGAGCGTGGGAGCAGTACTTC. Its translation: CASSPVAGAWEQYF.

Remarks on this clonotype: A much larger clone lies a single base off, so this may be a read error. This chain connects TRBV6-1 to TRBJ2-7; D may be TRBD2 (5 bases). The germline gives CDR1 MNHNS, CDR2 SASEGT. The CDR3 is made up of 14 amino acids. V was trimmed by 0 bases and J by 2 bases, leaving 8 bases between them. The chain's CDR3 is CASSEAPGAYEQYF. CDR3 bases: TGTGCCAGCAGTGAAGCGCCCGGGGCCTACGAGCAGTACTTC.

This clonotype was picked up a small number of times. The chain uses TRBV9 and TRBJ2-7; D ambiguous. Trimming pared 2 bases from V and 0 bases from J, leaving 12 bases between. In germline, CDR1 is SGDLS, CDR2 YYNGEE. This CDR3 has 15 residues. In DNA form, the CDR3 reads TGTGCCAGCAGCGTTGGAGCGAGGAGCTCCTACGAGCAGTACTTC. It codes for CASSVGARSSYEQYF.

The rearrangement joins TRBV7-8 to TRBJ2-3; D uncertain. The V gene lost 6 bases and the J gene lost 2 bases, with 15 bases spanning the gap. In germline, CDR1 is SGHVS, CDR2 FQNEAQ. CDR3 length equals 15 residues. CDR3 sequence reads: CASSLLRWATDTQYF. As DNA, the CDR3 is TGTGCCAGCAGTCTCCTACGTTGGGCCACAGATACGCAGTATTTT.

V and J are TRBV15 and TRBJ2-2; 9 positions agree with TRBD1. There are 15 residues in the CDR3. Germline assignment: CDR1 LNHNV and CDR2 YYDKDF (reference sequence). J gave up 8 bases and V 0 bases, and 4 bases lay outside the gene matches. In DNA, the CDR3 is TGTGCCACCAGCAGAGAAGGGACAGGGACTGGGGAGCTGTTTTTT. Protein: CATSREGTGTGELFF.

This clonotype was picked up a small number of times. The CDR3 DNA reads TGTGCCAGCAGCTTAGCGCACGTTAACACTGAAGCTTTCTTT. Amino acid sequence: CASSLAHVNTEAFF. This chain uses TRBV7-9 with TRBJ1-1; no reliable D call. Trimming shortened V by 0 bases and J by 2 bases, and 7 bases separated the two germline ends. Per the germline V gene, CDR1 is SEHNR and CDR2 is FQNEAQ (reference sequence). CDR3 length: 14 residues.

This clonotype has a count of ten or more. The chain carries TRBV6-1 and TRBJ2-7; 10 bases match TRBD2. Germline loops: CDR1 MNHNS, CDR2 SASEGT. V trimming: 3 bases; J trimming: 4 bases; junction bases outside the gene matches: 9. The CDR3 spans 16 residues. The CDR3, as DNA: TGTGCCAGCAGTGATGGGGGTAGCGGGAGGCGGTACGAGCAGTACTTC. Its protein is CASSDGGSGRRYEQYF.

This clonotype was picked up many times. The chain uses TRBV20-1 and TRBJ1-5; the D gene is possibly TRBD1 (6 bases). V was clipped by 2 bases and J by 1 base, with 15 bases between them. This CDR3 is built from 16 residues. Per the germline V gene, CDR1 is DFQATT and CDR2 is SNEGSKA (reference sequence). Written as DNA, the CDR3 is TGCAGTGCTAGAACGGAGAGGGGGACGAGCAATCAGCCCCAGCATTTT. Translation: CSARTERGTSNQPQHF.

The sample holds a few counts of this clonotype. A much larger clone is a single base away; this may be a read error. V is TRBV28 and J is TRBJ2-7, with D possibly matching TRBD1 (6 bases). The germline V gene has CDR1 MDHEN and CDR2 SYDVKM. The CDR3 runs 14 residues. Between the trimmed V and J ends, which lost 1 base and 7 bases, there was a span of 14 bases. The CDR3 region is CASSLSGRGNEQYF. CDR3 DNA sequence: TGTGCCAGCAGTTTATCAGGCAGGGGTAATGAGCAGTACTTC.

This clonotype came up a few times. A read error may produce the germline difference seen at one junction end. The rearrangement links TRBV12-3 or TRBV12-4 to TRBJ2-1; D is perhaps TRBD1 or TRBD2 (6 bases each). CDR3 length equals 16 residues. The CDR3 protein is CTSSLEGERVWNEQFF. The CDR3 DNA follows: TGTACCAGCAGTTTAGAGGGGGAGCGGGTATGGAATGAGCAGTTCTTC.

This clonotype occurred many times. The J gene is TRBJ2-5, the V gene TRBV24-1; TRBD1 matches at 10 bases. Trimming at V came to 0 bases and at J to 4 bases, leaving 7 bases not matched to a gene. The CDR3 totals 17 residues. Germline-derived CDR1 and CDR2 are KGHDR and SFDVKD. The CDR3 DNA sequence: TGTGCCACCAGTGATTTGCCGGTGGGGACAGGGGTAGAGACCCAGTACTTC. Translating gives CATSDLPVGTGVETQYF.

This chain connects TRBV12-3 or TRBV12-4 to TRBJ2-7; D call uncertain. V dropped 2 bases and J dropped 2 bases, with 13 bases sitting between them. The CDR3 runs to 15 residues. DNA of the CDR3: TGTGCCAGCAGTTTAAGCCCTAAAAACCCCTACGAGCAGTACTTC. The encoded protein is CASSLSPKNPYEQYF.

CDR3 DNA sequence: TGTGCCAGCGGACCCAGCGGGAGAGGGACCCAGTACTTC. Its protein product is CASGPSGRGTQYF. This chain links TRBV9 with TRBJ2-5; 8 bases match TRBD2. This CDR3 is built from 13 residues. Germline V gene data show CDR1 as SGDLS and CDR2 as YYNGEE. Unmatched junction bases numbered 9, after V lost 7 bases and J lost 7 bases.

The chain links TRBV9 to TRBJ2-5; D may match TRBD1 or TRBD2 (5 bases each). The CDR3 runs to 14 residues. Trimming left V 4 bases short and J 1 base short, with 11 bases between. CDR1 is SGDLS and CDR2 is YYNGEE in the germline V gene. CDR3 sequence reads: CASSSRDGQETQYF. The CDR3 bases are TGTGCCAGCAGCAGTCGGGACGGCCAAGAGACCCAGTACTTC.

Many counts were recorded for this clonotype. The chain links TRBV2 to TRBJ2-7; 9 bases fit TRBD1. This CDR3 contains 16 residues. From germline, CDR1 is SNHLY and CDR2 FYNNEI. V was clipped by 6 bases and J by 0 bases; unmatched bases: 9. As DNA, the CDR3 is TGTGCCAGCAGACCTACAGGGGGCTTTAGCTCCTACGAGCAGTACTTC. It specifies CASRPTGGFSSYEQYF.

Only a few counts were recorded for this clonotype. The chain is built from TRBV5-1 and TRBJ1-2; weak D call: TRBD1 (6 bases). The CDR3 loop spans 14 amino acids. The germline CDR1 and CDR2 sequences are SGHRS and YFSETQ. V was pared by 6 bases and J by 4 bases, with 16 bases between. The CDR3 coding sequence is TGCGCCAGCACTGATCTGGACAGACCCTATGGCTACACCTTC. Its translation: CASTDLDRPYGYTF.

This clonotype was observed a handful of times. J is TRBJ1-5 and V is TRBV19; tentative D call: TRBD1 (6 bases). V dropped 0 bases and J dropped 5 bases, with 8 bases sitting between them. The CDR3 totals 14 residues. CDR1 and CDR2 from the germline V gene are LNHDA and SQIVND (reference sequence). CDR3 protein: CASSIETGYQPQHF. CDR3 nucleotide sequence: TGTGCCAGTAGTATAGAAACAGGGTATCAGCCCCAGCATTTT.